Presented here are 14 T cell receptor beta chains from one specimen sequenced in a study of immune cell composition in non-small cell lung cancer. Produced via immunoSEQ multiplex PCR; TCRdb's table is partial and in-frame only. The sample has about 2,800 clones, 78% seen once. The specimen sequenced was lung tumor tissue. The origin of the receptors is a human donor with non-small cell lung cancer.

The genes are TRBV5-8 and TRBJ2-1, with D possibly being TRBD2 (6 bases). With 4 bases removed from V and 8 bases from J, the gap between germline ends came to 19 bases. Germline values: CDR1 SGHTS, CDR2 YDEGEE. This CDR3 has 15 residues. In nucleotides, the CDR3 is TGTGCCAGCAGCCTCAAGCGGGTAGGATTCGATGAGCAGTTCTTC. Amino acid sequence: CASSLKRVGFDEQFF.

The J gene is TRBJ1-1, the V gene TRBV4-1; D is undetermined. The germline gives CDR1 MGHRA, CDR2 YSYEKL. V dropped 1 base and J dropped 7 bases, with 7 bases sitting between them. The length of the CDR3 is 12 residues. The CDR3 sequence: CASSQGANEAFF. The DNA for the CDR3 is TGCGCCAGCAGCCAAGGAGCAAATGAAGCTTTCTTT.

The chain links TRBV10-3 to TRBJ2-1; the match to TRBD2 covers 7 bases. The CDR3 has 14 amino acids. V gave up 4 bases and J gave up 7 bases; unmatched junction bases: 7. In germline, CDR1 is ENHRY, CDR2 SYGVKD. The DNA for the CDR3 is TGTGCCATCAGTGTAACGGGAGGTCTTAATGAGCAGTTCTTC. Translating it yields CAISVTGGLNEQFF.

A single count supports this clone. This sequence joins TRBV6-6 and TRBJ2-1; no definite D call. Trimming cost V 5 bases and J 0 bases, with 11 bases left between them. The length of the CDR3 is 15 residues. The V gene's germline CDR1 is MNHNY and CDR2 SVGAGI (reference sequence). CDR3 sequence reads: CASSDDINSYNEQFF. The CDR3 nucleotides are TGTGCCAGCAGTGATGACATAAACTCCTACAATGAGCAGTTCTTC.

As DNA, the CDR3 is TGTGCCAGCAGTGACAGGGTATGGTACTTC. Protein sequence: CASSDRVWYF. This chain links TRBV2 with TRBJ2-7, with D perhaps TRBD1 (5 bases). Trimming shortened V by 3 bases and J by 12 bases, and 9 bases separated the two germline ends. This CDR3 is 10 amino acids long. Germline values: CDR1 SNHLY, CDR2 FYNNEI.

The chain combines TRBV4-2 with TRBJ2-1, with TRBD1 identical over 8 bases. The CDR3 is made up of 18 amino acids. Germline V gives CDR1 LGHNA, CDR2 YNFKEQ. Unmatched junction bases numbered 12, after V lost 0 bases and J lost 5 bases. CDR3 sequence: CASSQDPTGTGRNNEQFF. The DNA of the CDR3 is TGTGCCAGCAGCCAAGATCCTACCGGGACAGGAAGAAACAATGAGCAGTTCTTC.

CDR3 coding DNA: TGTGCCAGCAGTTTACCTAGAACATATGGCTACACCTTC. As protein: CASSLPRTYGYTF. V is TRBV28 and J is TRBJ1-2; D gene ambiguous. In germline, CDR1 is MDHEN, CDR2 SYDVKM. The CDR3 runs 13 residues. V lost 2 bases, J lost 5 bases, and 9 bases lay in between.

The rearrangement uses TRBV4-1 and TRBJ1-2; possibly TRBD1 for D (5 bases). The V end was cut by 0 bases, the J end by 0 bases, with 17 bases between. CDR3 length: 18 residues. CDR1 is MGHRA and CDR2 is YSYEKL in the germline V gene. The CDR3 nucleotides are TGCGCCAGCAGCCAAGACAGGGATTCAGGGTACGCTAACTATGGCTACACCTTC. Translating gives CASSQDRDSGYANYGYTF.

The V call is TRBV2, the J call TRBJ1-2; TRBD1 is a possible D gene (6 bases). With 3 bases removed from V and 4 bases from J, the gap between germline ends came to 9 bases. The CDR3 length is 13 residues. CDR1 and CDR2 (germline): SNHLY, FYNNEI. The DNA of the CDR3 is TGTGCCAGCAGTGAGCGACAGGTCTATGGCTACACCTTC. Its protein product is CASSERQVYGYTF. The whole variable domain, remainder taken from reference TRBV2 and TRBJ1-2, is EPEVTQTPSHQVTQMGQEVILRCVPISNHLYFYWYRQILGQKVEFLVSFYNNEISEKSEIFDDQFSVERPDGSNFTLKIRSTKLEDSAMYFCASSERQVYGYTFGSGTRLTVV.

The chain uses TRBV4-1 and TRBJ2-7; 8 nucleotides align to TRBD1. Germline CDR1 reads MGHRA; CDR2 reads YSYEKL. The junction had 6 bases not matched to a gene; V was cut back by 2 bases and J by 0 bases. This CDR3 comprises 16 residues. DNA for the CDR3: TGCGCCAGCAGCCAACAACCGGGACAGGACTCCTACGAGCAGTACTTC. Its protein product is CASSQQPGQDSYEQYF.

The chain employs TRBV7-9 and TRBJ2-7, with 9 positions matching TRBD1. The CDR3 runs to 14 residues. CDR1 and CDR2 (germline): SEHNR, FQNEAQ (reference sequence). V shed 5 bases and J 7 bases; nucleotides not matched to a gene: 9. The CDR3 sequence is CASSRPGTGKEQYF. The CDR3 DNA reads TGTGCCAGCAGCCGACCCGGGACAGGGAAAGAGCAGTACTTC.

This clone has a single count. The chain joins TRBV25-1 to TRBJ1-5, with 7 bases aligning to TRBD1. Germline V gives CDR1 MGHDK, CDR2 SYGVNS. The CDR3 runs to 15 residues. Trimming removed 8 bases from V and 4 bases from J; junction bases left unmatched: 11. Here the CDR3 DNA reads TGTGCCAGCCGCCCACAGGGGACAGAAAATCAGCCCCAGCATTTT. Its protein product is CASRPQGTENQPQHF.

This clone was detected only a few times. The gene calls are TRBV19 and TRBJ1-1; 8 nucleotides align to TRBD1. This CDR3 contains 13 residues. V lost 6 bases to trimming and J lost 6 bases; unmatched junction nucleotides: 6. Germline lookup yields CDR1 LNHDA and CDR2 SQIVND (reference sequence). Here the CDR3 reads CASRSEDRAEAFF. CDR3 nucleotides: TGTGCCAGTAGATCCGAGGACAGGGCTGAAGCTTTCTTT.

This clone occurred once. This chain links TRBV6-1 with TRBJ1-1, with a possible D match to TRBD1 (5 bases). The length of the CDR3 is 13 residues. Trimming took off 2 bases at V and 3 bases at J, with 7 bases between the two ends. The V gene's germline CDR1 is MNHNS and CDR2 SASEGT. Here the CDR3 reads CASSETRDTEAFF. As DNA, the CDR3 is TGTGCCAGCAGTGAAACCAGGGACACTGAAGCTTTCTTT.